Listed below are T cell receptor beta chains from one sample, sequenced in a study of Ad26.COV2.S vaccination and SARS-CoV-2 variants. The protocol was immunoSEQ multiplex PCR, while the TCRdb copy is restricted to in-frame clones and leaves out a portion. The table includes 350,000 to 400,000 clones, around 85% detected once. The sequencing here drew on peripheral blood, taken in a trial of Ad26.COV2.S vaccine versus placebo. The receptor set was obtained from a person aged 18-60 years who received the Ad26.COV2.S COVID-19 vaccine or a placebo. CDR3s include the opening cysteine and the closing phenylalanine or tryptophan. D genes are given only for firm matches. Some rows mark clone size as missing; the rest say once, few, many or name a class of expanded clone.

d_call,j_call,clone_size,v_call,cdr3_nt,cdr3_aa
.,TRBJ1-6,.,TRBV2,TGTGCCAGCAGTGAAGGGTCGGGACGGATAAATTCACCCCTCCACTTT,CASSEGSGRINSPLHF
.,TRBJ1-6,.,TRBV5-1,TGCGCCAGCAGCTTGGAGGGGGTAAGAAATTCACCCCTCCACTTT,CASSLEGVRNSPLHF
.,TRBJ1-1,once,TRBV5-1,TGCGCCAGCAGCTTGGGTCCTGAAGCTTTCTTT,CASSLGPEAFF
TRBD1,TRBJ1-5,.,TRBV19,TGTGCCAGTAACCCAAGGGGGACAGGGACTTATAGCAATCAGCCCCAGCATTTT,CASNPRGTGTYSNQPQHF
.,TRBJ1-5,.,TRBV6-5,TGTGCCAGCAGTCCCGGACATTCCGGACAGCCCCAGCATTTT,CASSPGHSGQPQHF
TRBD2,TRBJ2-5,.,TRBV11-3,TGTGCCAGCAGCCTAGGACTAGCGGGGCAAGAGACCCAGTACTTC,CASSLGLAGQETQYF
.,TRBJ1-1,few,TRBV2,TGTGCCAGCAGCGCGGAGGGACTGAACACTGAAGCTTTCTTT,CASSAEGLNTEAFF
TRBD1,TRBJ1-1,once,TRBV6-1,TGTGCCAGCAGTGACCTACAGGGGTACACTGAAGCTTTCTTT,CASSDLQGYTEAFF
.,TRBJ2-2,.,TRBV10-1,TGCGCCAGCAGTGACCCGAACACCGGGGAGCTGTTTTTT,CASSDPNTGELFF
.,TRBJ2-5,.,TRBV23-1,TGCGCCAGCAGTCAACCTACAGGGTTGGGAGAGACCCAGTACTTC,CASSQPTGLGETQYF
TRBD1,TRBJ2-7,.,TRBV5-4,TGTGCCAGCAGCAAGGGACAGGGGTACGAGCAGTACTTC,CASSKGQGYEQYF
.,TRBJ1-2,.,TRBV7-6,TGTGCCAGCAGCCCCGGGGGGGGCGAGGTTTACGGCTACACCTTC,CASSPGGGEVYGYTF
TRBD1,TRBJ1-2,.,TRBV7-2,TGTGCCAGCAGCCCGGACAGGGGGCGTGGCTACACCTTC,CASSPDRGRGYTF
.,TRBJ1-1,.,TRBV6-1,TGTGCCAGCAGTGAAGCAGGCAGGGTCACTGAAGCTTTCTTT,CASSEAGRVTEAFF
.,TRBJ1-4,.,TRBV2,TGTGCCAGCAGGAAAGCAACTAATGAAAAACTGTTTTTT,CASRKATNEKLFF
.,TRBJ1-2,once,TRBV3-1/TRBV3-2,TGTGCCAGCAGCCGACGGGGGGGTCCTGGCTACACCTTC,CASSRRGGPGYTF
TRBD2,TRBJ2-1,.,TRBV9,TGTGCCAGCAGCACCCTAGCGGGGGCCCACTTCGATGAGCAGTTCTTC,CASSTLAGAHFDEQFF